There are a few counts of the clone carrying this T cell receptor beta chain. TCRdb used MiXCR to reprocess the 5' RACE reads, holding one entry per CDR3 protein. Among approximately 89,000 distinct CDR3 sequences listed, approximately 5.4% were seen once. The sample originates from a study of T cells of healthy individuals. The ends lost 0 bases at V and 4 bases at J; junction bases unmatched: 13. Germline lookup yields CDR1 MNHEY and CDR2 SVGEGT. The CDR3 covers 19 residues. The chain has TRBV6-2 or TRBV6-3 and TRBJ1-4, with 8 bases aligning to TRBD1. This receptor was obtained from a female donor in good health. The DNA for the CDR3 is TGTGCCAGCAGTTACTCTCCTGATCCCGGGACAGGAGTTAATGAAAAACTGTTTTTT. Residues: CASSYSPDPGTGVNEKLFF.